These 22 T cell receptor beta chains came from one sample sequenced in a study of CD8 T cells in ankylosing spondylitis. TCRdb re-analysed the 5' RACE reads in MiXCR, keeping a single row per CDR3 protein. The table has under 950,000 distinct CDR3 sequences, about 20% seen once. Findings and caveats of the study: The study identified a TCR beta motif of under ten highly homologous variants that appeared characteristic of ankylosing spondylitis blood.

Which antigens these TCRs recognize remains unknown. The sequenced sample consisted of blood, either unsorted or a sorted T cell fraction (not recorded which). These receptors all come from a male donor with ankylosing spondylitis.

This clonotype was counted only a few times. This chain links TRBV29-1 with TRBJ2-3; maybe TRBD2 (6 bases). Germline V lookup: CDR1 SQVTM, CDR2 ANQGSEA. V was trimmed by 4 bases and J by 5 bases, leaving 7 bases between them. The CDR3 totals 11 residues. For the CDR3, the DNA is TGCAGCGTTGGACTAGTAGATACGCAGTATTTT. The encoded protein is CSVGLVDTQYF.

The table lists this clonotype with a few counts. V usage is TRBV12-3 or TRBV12-4 and J usage is TRBJ1-4; 9 bases map to TRBD1. The V gene end was trimmed by 6 bases and the J gene end by 7 bases; junction bases not matched to a gene: 6. CDR3 size: 14 residues. This CDR3 is CASSRQGEFEKLFF. The CDR3 bases are TGTGCCAGCAGCCGACAGGGGGAGTTTGAAAAACTGTTTTTT.

The rearrangement joins TRBV20-1 to TRBJ2-7, with 10 bases aligning to TRBD1. Germline loops: CDR1 DFQATT, CDR2 SNEGSKA (reference sequence). The CDR3 is 13 amino acids. V lost 6 bases and J lost 5; bases outside the gene matches: 7. The CDR3 here is CSAQTGGIDEQYF. The CDR3 nucleotides are TGCAGTGCCCAGACAGGGGGCATTGACGAGCAGTACTTC.

This clonotype was seen only a few times. This chain links TRBV6-5 with TRBJ2-6; the D gene is possibly TRBD2 (6 bases). This CDR3 region has 18 residues. With 0 bases removed from V and 0 bases from J, the gap between germline ends came to 12 bases. Germline CDR1 is MNHEY and CDR2 is SVGAGI. The CDR3 is CASSYSGDFSSGANVLTF. DNA for the CDR3: TGTGCCAGCAGTTACTCTGGGGACTTCTCCTCTGGGGCCAACGTCCTGACTTTC.

Ten or more counts support this clonotype. The V call is TRBV5-1, the J call TRBJ2-7; D call uncertain. The ends were cut back, 1 base at V and 6 bases at J, with 14 bases in the middle. The CDR3 is 14 amino acids. CDR1 is SGHRS and CDR2 is YFSETQ in the germline V gene. The CDR3 DNA reads TGCGCCAGCAGCTTGCAAGGAGCCTTAGCCGAGCAGTACTTC. The encoded protein is CASSLQGALAEQYF.

The chain recombines TRBV9 with TRBJ1-1, with 8 bases that match TRBD1. This CDR3 contains 16 residues. J was trimmed by 4 bases and V by 3 bases; bases with no gene match: 11. The V gene's germline CDR1 is SGDLS and CDR2 YYNGEE. The CDR3 region has the DNA TGTGCCAGCAGCGATAGACCGGGACAGGACGCCACTGAAGCTTTCTTT. Protein product: CASSDRPGQDATEAFF.

This clonotype has a count of ten or more. The chain employs TRBV20-1 and TRBJ1-5, with 11 positions matching TRBD1. Germline values: CDR1 DFQATT, CDR2 SNEGSKA (reference sequence). J gave up 5 bases and V 6 bases, and 3 bases lay outside the gene matches. The CDR3 is 13 amino acids. CDR3 coding DNA: TGCAGTGCCCGGGACAGGGGGGATCAGCCCCAGCATTTT. It translates to CSARDRGDQPQHF.

This clonotype was seen only a few times. The V call is TRBV6-2 or TRBV6-3, the J call TRBJ2-1; D uncertain. In germline, CDR1 is MNHEY, CDR2 SVGEGT. This CDR3 comprises 13 residues. Trimming took off 0 bases at V and 9 bases at J, with 9 bases between the two ends. CDR3 in amino acids: CASSYSTLGEQFF. In DNA, the CDR3 is TGTGCCAGCAGTTACTCGACGCTGGGTGAGCAGTTCTTC.

This clonotype showed up just a few times. The chain is built from TRBV4-2 and TRBJ1-2; perhaps TRBD1 as D (5 bases). From germline, CDR1 is LGHNA and CDR2 YNFKEQ. The CDR3 sequence is 15 residues long. V was cut by 0 bases and J by 6 bases, with 14 bases left in between. CDR3 loop: CASSQDLGPRDGYTF. As DNA, the CDR3 is TGTGCCAGCAGCCAAGATCTGGGACCGAGGGATGGCTACACCTTC.

There are a few counts of this clonotype. V and J are TRBV6-1 and TRBJ2-7; 12 bases line up with TRBD1. The CDR3 runs 15 residues. CDR1 and CDR2 from the germline V gene are MNHNS and SASEGT. The junction had 8 bases not matched to a gene; V was cut back by 7 bases and J by 4 bases. For the CDR3, the DNA is TGTGCCAGCAACGGAAGGGACAGGGGGCAATACGAGCAGTACTTC. Protein sequence: CASNGRDRGQYEQYF.

The genes are TRBV4-2 and TRBJ2-5; 7 bases are shared with TRBD1. The germline V gene has CDR1 LGHNA and CDR2 YNFKEQ. The CDR3 runs 14 residues. The V gene end was trimmed by 1 base and the J gene end by 5 bases; junction bases not matched to a gene: 4. The DNA for the CDR3 is TGTGCCAGCAGCCAAGTAAGAGGGGGCGAGACCCAGTACTTC. Translating it yields CASSQVRGGETQYF.

This rearrangement joins TRBV4-1 to TRBJ2-7; 8 bases fit TRBD1. The CDR3 runs 14 residues. The germline V gene has CDR1 MGHRA and CDR2 YSYEKL. Unmatched junction bases numbered 11, after V lost 8 bases and J lost 5 bases. The CDR3 bases are TGCGCCAGCGGACCGGGACCAGGGGGCAACGAGCAGTACTTC. It encodes CASGPGPGGNEQYF.

DNA for the CDR3: TGTGCCAGCAGTGCCCCGGACCGGGAAAACATTCAGTACTTC. It is translated as CASSAPDRENIQYF. The chain joins TRBV12-3 or TRBV12-4 to TRBJ2-4; unclear D gene. Trimming stripped 5 bases from V and 5 bases from J, with 13 bases between. CDR3 length equals 14 residues.

The chain is built from TRBV7-2 and TRBJ1-2, with D unresolved. Trimming took 1 base from V and 8 from J, leaving 14 bases between them. CDR1 is SGHTA and CDR2 is FQGNSA in the germline V gene. The CDR3 extends over 14 amino acids. The CDR3 is CASSLEQARGGYTF. The DNA for the CDR3 is TGTGCCAGCAGCTTAGAACAAGCCCGGGGAGGCTACACCTTC. Full variable domain (rest looked up from reference TRBV7-2 and TRBJ1-2): GAGVSQSPSNKVTEKGKDVELRCDPISGHTALYWYRQSLGQGLEFLIYFQGNSAPDKSGLPSDRFSAERTGGSVSTLTIQRTQQEDSAVYLCASSLEQARGGYTFGSGTRLTVV.

CDR3 coding DNA: TGTGCCAGCAGCGTAAGACCTAGCACAGATACGCAGTATTTT. This translates into CASSVRPSTDTQYF. The chain carries TRBV9 and TRBJ2-3, with D unresolved. V lost 1 base and J lost 0, with 6 bases in between. The CDR3 spans 14 residues. The germline gives CDR1 SGDLS, CDR2 YYNGEE. The variable domain in full, with the rest retrieved from reference TRBV9 and TRBJ2-3, is DSGVTQTPKHLITATGQRVTLRCSPRSGDLSVYWYQQSLDQGLQFLIQYYNGEERAKGNILERFSAQQFPDLHSELNLSSLELGDSALYFCASSVRPSTDTQYFGPGTRLTVL.

This sequence joins TRBV20-1 and TRBJ2-7, with D maybe TRBD1 (5 bases). This CDR3 region has 14 residues. V was pared by 5 bases and J by 2 bases, with 16 bases between. Germline CDR1 and CDR2: DFQATT and SNEGSKA (reference sequence). CDR3: CSAGHQGRTYEQYF. The CDR3 DNA is TGCAGTGCTGGACACCAGGGTCGGACCTACGAGCAGTACTTC.

This clonotype occurred a few times. The chain carries TRBV27 and TRBJ2-5; D gene uncertain. This CDR3 comprises 13 residues. The ends were cut back, 5 bases at V and 3 bases at J, with 10 bases in the middle. Germline CDR1 reads MNHEY; CDR2 reads SMNVEV (reference sequence). This CDR3 is CASSPRPEETQYF. Written as DNA, the CDR3 is TGTGCCAGCAGTCCCCGGCCGGAAGAGACCCAGTACTTC.

This clonotype was observed a handful of times. The V gene is TRBV5-1, the J gene TRBJ2-1, with 11 nucleotides matching TRBD2. This CDR3 contains 16 residues. Germline CDR1 reads SGHRS; CDR2 reads YFSETQ. Losses at the gene ends were 0 bases for V and 7 bases for J; bases not matched to a gene: 6. CDR3 loop: CASSLELAGGTNEQFF. The CDR3 coding sequence is TGCGCCAGCAGCTTGGAGCTAGCGGGGGGCACTAATGAGCAGTTCTTC.

This clonotype has just a few counts. The V gene is TRBV29-1, the J gene TRBJ2-2, with D hard to call. V lost 7 bases, J lost 6 bases, and 21 bases lay in between. The CDR3 extends over 15 amino acids. The germline V gene has CDR1 SQVTM and CDR2 ANQGSEA. The CDR3 region has the DNA TGCAGCGCTCTCGACCTCCGATCAAGGCCCGGGGAGCTGTTTTTT. It specifies CSALDLRSRPGELFF.

By share, this clonotype ranks as medium-sized. The rearrangement uses TRBV10-3 and TRBJ2-7; D ambiguous. Germline lookup yields CDR1 ENHRY and CDR2 SYGVKD. The CDR3 covers 15 residues. Trimming took 3 bases from V and 3 from J, leaving 15 bases between them. The CDR3 spells CAISEGSYLNYEQYF. CDR3 DNA: TGTGCCATCAGTGAAGGTAGCTATCTAAACTACGAGCAGTACTTC.

V gene TRBV7-3 combines with J gene TRBJ2-7, with 7 bases aligning to TRBD1. CDR3 length equals 13 residues. Germline CDR1 SGHTA, CDR2 FQGTGA. V shed 8 bases and J 2 bases; nucleotides not matched to a gene: 6. The CDR3 region is CASQGDGTYEQYF. DNA of the CDR3: TGTGCCAGCCAGGGGGACGGGACCTACGAGCAGTACTTC.

This clonotype has ten or more counts. The chain joins TRBV5-1 to TRBJ2-7; D unclear. This CDR3 is built from 14 residues. V shed 0 bases and J shed 6 bases, with 13 bases lying between them. From germline, CDR1 is SGHRS and CDR2 YFSETQ. CDR3 sequence (DNA): TGCGCCAGCAGCTTGGCTCCTATCTTAGGCGAGCAGTACTTC. Protein sequence: CASSLAPILGEQYF.